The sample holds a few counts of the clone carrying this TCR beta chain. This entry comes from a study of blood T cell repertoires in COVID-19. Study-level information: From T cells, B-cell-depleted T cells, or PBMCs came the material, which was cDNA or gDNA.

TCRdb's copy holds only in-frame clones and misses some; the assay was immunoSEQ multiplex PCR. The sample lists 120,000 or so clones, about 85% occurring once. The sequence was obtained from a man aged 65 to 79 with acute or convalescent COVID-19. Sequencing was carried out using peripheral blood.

CDR3 nucleotides: TGCGCCAGCAGCGACGGACAGGTGGTCCTATCCGAGCAGTACTTC. Translating gives CASSDGQVVLSEQYF. The chain links TRBV10-1 to TRBJ2-7, with 7 bases lining up with TRBD1. The CDR3 loop spans 15 amino acids. Germline values: CDR1 WNHNN, CDR2 SYGVQD (reference sequence). V gave up 6 bases and J gave up 6 bases; unmatched junction bases: 14.